This TCR beta chain emerged from a study of beta chain features in type 1 diabetes. General study results and limits: Across all four CD4+ subsets, people with type 1 diabetes showed modestly shorter TCRB CDR3s.

Between the trimmed V and J ends, which lost 4 bases and 4 bases, there was a span of 17 bases. The germline gives CDR1 SGHNT, CDR2 YYREEE (reference sequence). This CDR3 comprises 15 residues. The purity of all sorted populations exceeded 98%. TCRB transcripts that were expressed got sequenced, as all of the isolated RNA had been reverse transcribed. Repertoires were generated with immunoSEQ multiplex PCR, while TCRdb's copy carries only in-frame clones and drops some. The table lists hundreds of thousands of clones, roughly 15% of them singletons. Turning to this clone: Its antigen remains unknown.

V gene TRBV5-4 combines with J gene TRBJ1-1, with D possibly matching TRBD1 (6 bases). Sequenced input: naive CD4+ T cells from blood. The receptor was isolated from a man aged 18 to 35 in good health. For the CDR3, the DNA is TGTGCCAGCAGCCAACAGGGTCCAAAGGGCACTGAAGCTTTCTTT. This encodes CASSQQGPKGTEAFF.